This TCR beta chain was captured by sequencing in a study of cytomegalovirus exposure and HLA in healthy donors. General study points: Upon later analysis, HLA-associated TCR beta chains proved more clonally expanded than other, equally common chains.

13 Jbeta primers and 60 Vbeta primers were used for the PCR. Some clones are missing from TCRdb's copy, which holds only in-frame ones; the method was immunoSEQ multiplex PCR. The repertoire holds more than 100,000 clones, with more than 75% as singletons. Germline lookup yields CDR1 WSHSY and CDR2 SAAADI. CDR3 length: 15 amino acids. The V gene lost 2 bases and the J gene lost 9 bases, with 17 bases spanning the gap. This clone was seen once. The antigen remains unidentified. This TCR was recovered from a woman aged 25 to 39 in good health and CMV-seronegative. The genes are TRBV10-2 and TRBJ2-1; a weak D match, TRBD2 (7 bases). Sequencing used PBMCs. CDR3 nucleotide sequence: TGCGCCAGCAGTGAGAAGGGGGGGCGGGCAACTGAGCAGTTCTTC. Residues: CASSEKGGRATEQFF.